These 28 T cell receptor beta chains were sequenced from one sample in a study of T cell repertoires in cytomegalovirus infection. For these receptors, no antigen is known. TCRdb fed the reads into MiXCR, producing one record per CDR3 protein. The repertoire holds roughly 570,000 distinct CDR3 sequences, with over 35% as singletons. The sample consisted of cultured PBMCs, taken from culture after CMV antigen stimulation. These receptors originate from a human donor in good health (CMV status not recorded). Some clones in this sample may be carry-over from other donors' samples.

The table lists this clonotype with a few counts. The V and J genes are TRBV12-3 or TRBV12-4 and TRBJ2-7; 8 bases are a match to TRBD1. The CDR3 runs to 14 residues. V lost 5 bases and J lost 5; bases outside the gene matches: 8. CDR3 loop: CASSPGGAWDEQYF. CDR3 in DNA: TGTGCCAGCAGTCCAGGGGGCGCGTGGGACGAGCAGTACTTC.

The V call is TRBV7-9, the J call TRBJ2-5; D is perhaps TRBD1 or TRBD2 (5 bases each). The CDR3 spans 14 residues. CDR1 and CDR2 (germline): SEHNR, FQNEAQ (reference sequence). V lost 1 base and J 2 bases, leaving 8 bases between the germline ends. The CDR3 loop is CASSLVREQETQYF. The CDR3 DNA reads TGTGCCAGCAGCTTAGTCAGGGAGCAAGAGACCCAGTACTTC.

This clonotype was seen more than once but under ten times. This rearrangement joins TRBV7-6 to TRBJ2-3; 9 nucleotides agree with TRBD1. Germline V gene sequence: CDR1 SGHVS, CDR2 FNYEAQ. The ends lost 2 bases at V and 1 base at J; junction bases unmatched: 4. This CDR3 comprises 16 residues. The CDR3 sequence: CASSLPRQGGTDTQYF. The CDR3 nucleotides read TGTGCCAGCAGCTTACCCCGACAGGGGGGCACAGATACGCAGTATTTT.

This clonotype was seen a handful of times. V and J are TRBV7-2 and TRBJ2-3, with D perhaps assigned TRBD1 or TRBD2 (5 bases each). Trimming took 5 bases from V and 4 from J, leaving 19 bases between them. The CDR3 consists of 16 residues. Germline V gene sequence: CDR1 SGHTA, CDR2 FQGNSA. The CDR3 loop reads CASSRGTLNLADTQYF. The CDR3, as DNA: TGTGCCAGCAGCCGAGGGACCCTAAACCTCGCAGATACGCAGTATTTT.

This clonotype was counted only a few times. The CDR3 reads CASSLAAAGKGHQPQHF. CDR3 bases: TGTGCCAGCAGCTTAGCTGCGGCAGGGAAGGGCCATCAGCCCCAGCATTTT. The chain combines TRBV7-2 with TRBJ1-5, with D maybe TRBD1 (5 bases). The CDR3 spans 17 residues. Germline CDR1 and CDR2: SGHTA and FQGNSA. Trimming stripped 0 bases from V and 5 bases from J, with 17 bases between.

V usage is TRBV19 and J usage is TRBJ1-1, with D possibly TRBD1 on 5 matching bases. Trimming removed 9 bases at V and 1 base at J, with 18 bases between. CDR1 is LNHDA, CDR2 SQIVND, per germline (reference sequence). The CDR3 has 15 amino acids. The CDR3 region is CASTDPGRPNTEAFF. The CDR3 nucleotides are TGTGCCAGCACGGATCCGGGACGCCCGAACACTGAAGCTTTCTTT.

This clonotype was counted between two and nine times. The chain recombines TRBV12-3 or TRBV12-4 with TRBJ1-1; maybe TRBD1 (6 bases). Deletions cut 5 bases from V and 6 bases from J, with 19 bases between. This CDR3 comprises 15 residues. The CDR3 sequence is CASSRTAGRAPEAFF. The CDR3 bases are TGTGCCAGCAGTCGGACAGCGGGAAGGGCCCCTGAAGCTTTCTTT.

The chain joins TRBV19 to TRBJ2-4; D not certain. There are 13 residues in the CDR3. The germline gives CDR1 LNHDA, CDR2 SQIVND (reference sequence). Trimming removed 4 bases at V and 0 bases at J, with 4 bases between. In DNA form, the CDR3 reads TGTGCCAGTAGTAGAGAAGCCAAAAACATTCAGTACTTC. It encodes CASSREAKNIQYF.

This clonotype occurred once. The chain joins TRBV6-1 to TRBJ2-1; D remains ambiguous. Trimming took 8 bases from V and 0 from J, leaving 14 bases between them. The CDR3 has 15 residues. The germline V gene has CDR1 MNHNS and CDR2 SASEGT. CDR3 sequence reads: CASSWFAGSYNEQFF. CDR3 DNA sequence: TGTGCCAGCTCATGGTTCGCAGGCTCCTACAATGAGCAGTTCTTC.

This clonotype turned up a few times. V usage is TRBV6-2 or TRBV6-3 and J usage is TRBJ2-7; 11 nucleotides align to TRBD2. The V gene end was trimmed by 3 bases and the J gene end by 5 bases; junction bases not matched to a gene: 9. The CDR3 length is 16 residues. CDR1 MNHEY and CDR2 SVGEGT come from the germline V gene. The CDR3 loop reads CASSYSGRAVKNEQYF. The CDR3 nucleotides are TGTGCCAGCAGTTATAGCGGGAGGGCCGTCAAGAACGAGCAGTACTTC.

This clonotype was seen a handful of times. This chain links TRBV10-3 with TRBJ2-7, with a tentative D call TRBD1 (5 bases). CDR1 ENHRY and CDR2 SYGVKD come from the germline V gene. V was trimmed by 5 bases and J by 3 bases, leaving 8 bases between them. The CDR3 is 12 amino acids. The CDR3 is CAISPQGYEQYF. CDR3 bases: TGTGCCATCAGTCCTCAGGGCTACGAGCAGTACTTC.

The CDR3 DNA reads as TGCAGTGCTAGGCCCCACGGATGGGCTGGGTACGAGCAGTACTTC. This codes for CSARPHGWAGYEQYF. The chain joins TRBV20-1 to TRBJ2-7, with D uncertain. V lost 3 bases and J 4 bases, leaving 19 bases between the germline ends. Per germline, CDR1 DFQATT and CDR2 SNEGSKA (reference sequence). This CDR3 has 15 residues.

The V gene is TRBV20-1, the J gene TRBJ2-1, with 9 bases matching TRBD2. CDR1 DFQATT and CDR2 SNEGSKA come from the germline V gene (reference sequence). Unmatched junction bases numbered 18, after V lost 6 bases and J lost 12 bases. The CDR3 extends over 15 amino acids. CDR3 residues: CSAPRSGSGGARQFF. The CDR3 DNA reads TGCAGTGCCCCCAGGTCCGGTAGCGGGGGTGCGAGGCAGTTCTTC.

This clonotype was seen more than once but under ten times. This chain connects TRBV7-8 to TRBJ1-4, with a possible D match to TRBD1 (5 bases). The CDR3 loop spans 13 amino acids. V was clipped by 5 bases and J by 8 bases, with 12 bases between them. Germline V CDR1 and CDR2: SGHVS, FQNEAQ. CDR3 amino acids: CASSLVWGEKLFF. CDR3 coding DNA: TGTGCCAGCAGCCTCGTATGGGGCGAAAAACTGTTTTTT.

This clonotype was observed many times. V and J are TRBV7-2 and TRBJ1-2; 7 bases are shared with TRBD1. J gave up 1 base and V 4 bases, and 9 bases lay outside the gene matches. The CDR3 spans 16 residues. Germline V gene sequence: CDR1 SGHTA, CDR2 FQGNSA. The CDR3 is CASSSWTGDINYGYTF. CDR3 coding DNA: TGTGCCAGCAGCTCCTGGACAGGAGATATTAACTATGGCTACACCTTC. Filled out from reference TRBV7-2 and TRBJ1-2, the complete variable domain reads GAGVSQSPSNKVTEKGKDVELRCDPISGHTALYWYRQSLGQGLEFLIYFQGNSAPDKSGLPSDRFSAERTGGSVSTLTIQRTQQEDSAVYLCASSSWTGDINYGYTFGSGTRLTVV.

A few counts support this clonotype. The chain uses TRBV19 and TRBJ2-1; D is possibly TRBD1 (5 bases). The germline V gene encodes CDR1 LNHDA and CDR2 SQIVND (reference sequence). V lost 3 bases, J lost 0 bases, and 12 bases lay in between. The CDR3 runs to 16 residues. The CDR3 loop reads CASSILGRSSYNEQFF. The CDR3 DNA follows: TGTGCCAGTAGTATTTTGGGGCGGAGCTCCTACAATGAGCAGTTCTTC.

The rearrangement links TRBV3-1 to TRBJ1-1; the D gene is possibly TRBD1 (6 bases). Germline values: CDR1 LGHDT, CDR2 YNNKEL (reference sequence). Trimming took off 3 bases at V and 11 bases at J, with 16 bases between the two ends. This CDR3 has 13 residues. The CDR3 DNA reads as TGTGCCAGCAGCCAGGATCAGGGGTTGCGGGCTTTCTTT. Amino acids: CASSQDQGLRAFF.

This clonotype was detected many times. This chain links TRBV10-3 with TRBJ1-4, with D maybe TRBD1 (5 bases). CDR3 length equals 12 residues. Deletions cut 10 bases from V and 7 bases from J, with 13 bases between. The V gene's germline CDR1 is ENHRY and CDR2 SYGVKD. In nucleotides, the CDR3 is TGTGCCACTGGGGCGGGCGGTGAAAAACTGTTTTTT. Residues: CATGAGGEKLFF.

This chain uses TRBV12-3 or TRBV12-4 with TRBJ1-3; D is ambiguous. The V gene lost 6 bases and the J gene lost 2 bases, with 11 bases spanning the gap. The CDR3 covers 14 residues. CDR3 nucleotide sequence: TGTGCCAGCAGGCCTTCGGCAGCTGGAAACACCATATATTTT. This sequence encodes CASRPSAAGNTIYF.

J is TRBJ2-7 and V is TRBV4-3, with 7 bases matching TRBD2. J lost 1 base, V lost 1 base, and 4 bases had no gene match. The CDR3 is made up of 15 amino acids. Germline CDR1 is LGHNA and CDR2 is YSLEER. Here the CDR3 reads CASSQVRGSSYEQYF. In DNA form, the CDR3 reads TGCGCCAGCAGCCAAGTGCGCGGGAGTTCCTACGAGCAGTACTTC.

The CDR3 is CASSPAQDRVEQPQHF. The CDR3 coding sequence is TGTGCCAGCAGTCCAGCCCAGGACAGGGTAGAACAGCCCCAGCATTTT. This chain connects TRBV19 to TRBJ1-5, with 8 bases identical to TRBD1. CDR3 size: 16 residues. J lost 7 bases, V lost 9 bases, and 17 bases had no gene match. Germline V gene sequence: CDR1 LNHDA, CDR2 SQIVND (reference sequence). The entire variable domain, with the rest obtained from reference TRBV19 and TRBJ1-5, is as follows: DGGITQSPKYLFRKEGQNVTLSCEQNLNHDAMYWYRQDPGQGLRLIYYSQIVNDFQKGDIAEGYSVSREKKESFPLTVTSAQKNPTAFYLCASSPAQDRVEQPQHFGDGTRLSIL.

V usage is TRBV4-2 and J usage is TRBJ1-2; D unclear. Trimming shortened V by 1 base and J by 3 bases, and 6 bases separated the two germline ends. Germline CDR1 LGHNA, CDR2 YNFKEQ. The CDR3 runs 13 residues. The CDR3: CASSQVQDYGYTF. Written as DNA, the CDR3 is TGTGCCAGCAGCCAAGTTCAGGACTATGGCTACACCTTC.

This clonotype was found a few times. This rearrangement joins TRBV4-2 to TRBJ2-6; D is uncertain. The CDR3 covers 16 residues. The germline V and J ends were trimmed by 1 base and 1 base, with 8 bases remaining between them. Germline V lookup: CDR1 LGHNA, CDR2 YNFKEQ. The CDR3 is CASSQAHGSGANVLTF. The CDR3 bases are TGTGCCAGCAGCCAAGCCCATGGGTCTGGGGCCAACGTCCTGACTTTC.

This clonotype was counted only a few times. The V call is TRBV12-3 or TRBV12-4, the J call TRBJ2-3, with TRBD1 matching 7 bases. Trimming at V came to 4 bases and at J to 6 bases, leaving 10 bases not matched to a gene. CDR3 length equals 15 residues. The CDR3 loop reads CASSSGTEGSDTQYF. CDR3 bases: TGTGCCAGCAGTTCCGGGACAGAGGGGTCCGATACGCAGTATTTT.

This clonotype was counted ten times or more. V is TRBV7-8 and J is TRBJ2-1; 8 bases line up with TRBD2. The germline CDR1 and CDR2 sequences are SGHVS and FQNEAQ. There are 16 residues in the CDR3. J was trimmed by 4 bases and V by 3 bases; bases with no gene match: 8. CDR3 coding DNA: TGTGCCAGCAGCTTGGGAACTAGCGGATCTTACAATGAGCAGTTCTTC. This sequence encodes CASSLGTSGSYNEQFF. The whole variable domain, filled in from reference TRBV7-8 and TRBJ2-1, reads GAGVSQSPRYKVAKRGQDVALRCDPISGHVSLFWYQQALGQGPEFLTYFQNEAQLDKSGLPSDRFFAERPEGSVSTLKIQRTQQEDSAVYLCASSLGTSGSYNEQFFGPGTRLTVL.

The chain uses TRBV20-1 and TRBJ2-1; 8 bases align to TRBD2. V lost 0 bases to trimming and J lost 0 bases; unmatched junction nucleotides: 7. The CDR3 spans 17 residues. Germline-derived CDR1 and CDR2 are DFQATT and SNEGSKA (reference sequence). Here the CDR3 DNA reads TGCAGTGCTAGAGACCAAGCGGGAGCCGTCTCCTACAATGAGCAGTTCTTC. Its translation is CSARDQAGAVSYNEQFF.

The count of this clonotype is one. The J gene is TRBJ1-1, the V gene TRBV20-1; a possible D gene is TRBD1 (5 bases). The CDR3 sequence is 13 residues long. The V end lost 3 bases, the J end lost 4 bases, and 12 bases lay between the germline ends. Per the germline V gene, CDR1 is DFQATT and CDR2 is SNEGSKA (reference sequence). The CDR3 coding sequence is TGCAGTGCTAGGGGTGGGGGGGGCACTGAAGCTTTCTTT. Translating gives CSARGGGGTEAFF.

This clonotype was detected only a few times. The chain is built from TRBV4-3 and TRBJ2-7; TRBD1 or TRBD2 may be the D gene (6 bases each). The length of the CDR3 is 16 residues. Germline lookup yields CDR1 LGHNA and CDR2 YSLEER. Trimming took off 0 bases at V and 4 bases at J, with 16 bases between the two ends. CDR3 residues: CASSQDLGGSPYEQYF. The CDR3, as DNA: TGCGCCAGCAGCCAAGATTTAGGGGGGAGCCCTTACGAGCAGTACTTC.